Listed below are T cell receptor beta chains from one sample, sequenced in a study of PD-L1 blockade in urothelial cancer. The assay was immunoSEQ multiplex PCR, and TCRdb's table has in-frame clones only and misses some. The sample consists of around 53,000 clones, over 75% of them appearing once. Sequences were derived from PBMCs, sampled around atezolizumab (anti-PD-L1) treatment. The origin of the receptors is a man aged 50-60 years with urothelial cancer. CDR3s include the opening cysteine and the closing phenylalanine or tryptophan. Fields, in order: V gene, D gene, J gene, clone size, CDR3 protein, CDR3 DNA. D genes are given only for firm matches. Clone size is not always given. Where it is, it says once, few, many or a class for expanded clones.

>TRBV11-2|TRBD1|TRBJ2-7|-
CASSWDSSYEQYF
TGTGCCAGCAGCTGGGACAGCTCCTACGAGCAGTACTTC
>TRBV28|-|TRBJ1-1|-
CASSLRIPNTEAFF
TGTGCCAGCAGTTTGAGGATCCCGAACACTGAAGCTTTCTTT
>TRBV10-3|TRBD1|TRBJ1-1|-
CAISESTRGASGYTEAFF
TGTGCCATCAGTGAGTCGACCAGGGGGGCTTCAGGCTACACTGAAGCTTTCTTT
>TRBV6-5|-|TRBJ2-7|-
CASSYSKAGLYEQYF
TGTGCCAGCAGTTACTCGAAGGCAGGCCTCTACGAGCAGTACTTC
>TRBV30|TRBD1|TRBJ1-6|-
CAWSWDSLSRSPLHF
TGTGCCTGGAGTTGGGACAGCCTAAGTCGATCACCCCTCCACTTT
>TRBV19|TRBD1|TRBJ2-3|-
CASSTGDRGADTQYF
TGTGCCAGTAGCACAGGGGATCGAGGGGCAGATACGCAGTATTTT
>TRBV10-3|TRBD1|TRBJ2-7|-
CAISPWDRGTEQYF
TGTGCCATCAGTCCGTGGGACAGGGGAACCGAGCAGTACTTC
>TRBV19|TRBD2|TRBJ2-3|once
CATAMTSGGARDTQYF
TGTGCCACCGCCATGACTAGCGGGGGGGCAAGGGATACGCAGTATTTT
>TRBV29-1|TRBD1|TRBJ2-3|few
CSVAGGALGTDTQYF
TGCAGCGTTGCAGGGGGAGCCTTAGGCACAGATACGCAGTATTTT
>TRBV19|-|TRBJ2-2|-
CASTFTGELFF
TGTGCCAGTACCTTCACCGGGGAGCTGTTTTTT
>TRBV27|-|TRBJ1-1|-
CASSSNAPPLNTEAFF
TGTGCCAGCAGCTCTAACGCACCGCCCCTGAACACTGAAGCTTTCTTT
>TRBV5-8|-|TRBJ1-1|-
CASSLVVGGGTEAFF
TGTGCCAGCAGCCTGGTTGTCGGGGGAGGTACTGAAGCTTTCTTT
>TRBV5-4|-|TRBJ1-4|-
CASSLGDLSTNEKLFF
TGTGCCAGCAGCCTGGGGGACTTATCAACTAATGAAAAACTGTTTTTT
>TRBV28|-|TRBJ2-7|-
CASSPIGSGVVEQYF
TGTGCCAGCAGTCCCATAGGGAGTGGGGTAGTGGAGCAGTACTTC
>TRBV6-1|-|TRBJ1-1|once
CASSDPAVGPNTEAFF
TGTGCCAGCAGTGACCCTGCGGTGGGTCCGAACACTGAAGCTTTCTTT
>TRBV5-1|TRBD2|TRBJ2-3|-
CASSFLTSGYTDTQYF
TGCGCCAGCAGCTTCCTAACTAGCGGTTACACAGATACGCAGTATTTT
>TRBV28|-|TRBJ2-1|-
CASLLLKANEQFF
TGTGCCAGCCTACTACTTAAAGCAAATGAGCAGTTCTTC
>TRBV15|TRBD1|TRBJ1-4|-
CATSRAPGQGEKLFF
TGTGCCACCAGCAGAGCCCCGGGACAGGGAGAAAAACTGTTTTTT
>TRBV11-2|-|TRBJ2-3|-
CASSLATWGGRSTDTQYF
TGTGCCAGCAGCTTAGCCACGTGGGGGGGGCGGAGTACAGATACGCAGTATTTT
>TRBV9|TRBD1|TRBJ2-7|-
CASSPRQGTSYEQYF
TGTGCCAGCAGCCCCCGACAGGGGACCTCCTACGAGCAGTACTTC
>TRBV9|-|TRBJ2-1|-
CASSVPGNEQFF
TGTGCCAGCAGCGTACCGGGCAATGAGCAGTTCTTC
>TRBV5-6|-|TRBJ1-2|medium-sized
CASSLSRDGYTF
TGTGCCAGCAGCTTGTCTCGGGATGGCTACACCTTC
>TRBV10-3|TRBD1|TRBJ1-2|-
CAIRFPGQGAQGYTF
TGTGCCATCAGATTCCCGGGACAGGGGGCGCAGGGCTACACCTTC
>TRBV28|-|TRBJ2-3|-
CASSLAGDQDTQYF
TGTGCCAGCAGTTTGGCCGGGGATCAAGATACGCAGTATTTT
>TRBV5-6|-|TRBJ2-3|-
CASSLPGDQDTQYF
TGTGCCAGCAGCTTGCCGGGAGACCAAGATACGCAGTATTTT
>TRBV28|-|TRBJ2-7|-
CASSKGRGYSYEQYF
TGTGCCAGCAGTAAGGGTCGGGGGTACTCCTACGAGCAGTACTTC
>TRBV6-4|-|TRBJ1-6|-
CASSDHQGLNSPLHF
TGTGCCAGCTCTGACCACCAGGGCCTTAATTCACCCCTCCACTTT
>TRBV18|TRBD1|TRBJ1-5|-
CASSSTGANQPQHF
TGTGCCAGCTCATCGACAGGGGCGAATCAGCCCCAGCATTTT
>TRBV2|TRBD1|TRBJ1-6|once
CAAKTGTGSSPLHF
TGTGCCGCCAAAACGGGGACAGGGTCTTCACCCCTCCACTTT
>TRBV2|TRBD2|TRBJ2-1|-
CASIRTGGSSYNEQFF
TGTGCCAGCATCCGGACGGGCGGGAGCTCCTACAATGAGCAGTTCTTC
>TRBV5-1|TRBD2|TRBJ2-1|-
CASSLGLAGGTGEQFF
TGCGCCAGCAGCTTGGGTCTAGCGGGAGGTACAGGGGAGCAGTTCTTC
>TRBV6-5|-|TRBJ2-7|-
CASSYSAVLGEQYF
TGTGCCAGCAGTTACTCGGCTGTTCTAGGCGAGCAGTACTTC
>TRBV5-1|-|TRBJ2-7|-
CASSLPGGSYEQYF
TGCGCCAGCAGCCTCCCCGGGGGCTCCTACGAGCAGTACTTC
>TRBV7-2|TRBD2|TRBJ2-3|-
CASSLSGGATDTQYF
TGTGCCAGCAGCCTTAGCGGGGGGGCGACAGATACGCAGTATTTT
>TRBV5-1|-|TRBJ2-3|-
CASNELAGSTDTQYF
TGCGCCAGCAACGAATTGGCAGGAAGCACAGATACGCAGTATTTT
>TRBV9|TRBD1|TRBJ2-2|-
CASSVTGGGTGELFF
TGTGCCAGCAGCGTAACAGGGGGCGGAACCGGGGAGCTGTTTTTT
>TRBV21-1|-|TRBJ2-2|-
CASSKRGPDREVPGELFF
TGTGCCAGCAGCAAAAGGGGTCCCGACAGGGAAGTTCCCGGGGAGCTGTTTTTT
>TRBV7-9|TRBD1|TRBJ2-7|-
CASSLGGQGRGHEQYF
TGTGCCAGCAGCTTAGGCGGACAGGGCAGGGGGCACGAGCAGTACTTC
>TRBV2|-|TRBJ1-2|-
CASSVDSVYGYTF
TGTGCCAGCAGCGTGGACAGCGTTTATGGCTACACCTTC
>TRBV5-1|TRBD1|TRBJ2-7|-
CASSRDRDEQYF
TGCGCCAGCAGCCGGGACAGGGACGAGCAGTACTTC